Reported below is one TCR beta chain. Its antigen is still unknown. The sample comes from a study of identical twins. The study's findings and limits: Beta clonotypes that were abundant in cord blood contained fewer insertions, a pattern absent from memory repertoires.

Each CDR3 protein gets one entry after TCRdb re-called the 5' RACE reads with MiXCR. Among about 700,000 distinct CDR3 sequences listed, about 9.4% were seen once. J was trimmed by 4 bases and V by 6 bases; bases with no gene match: 4. The CDR3 is made up of 13 amino acids. The germline gives CDR1 DFQATT, CDR2 SNEGSKA (reference sequence). These data were likewise used in another study, on yellow fever vaccine responses in identical twins.

The V gene is TRBV20-1, the J gene TRBJ2-1; 9 positions match TRBD2. The sequencing input was PBMCs. The TCR was taken from a woman aged 18-29 years in good health. The CDR3 DNA reads as TGCAGTGCACTTAGCGGGAGTTACAATGAGCAGTTCTTC. Residues: CSALSGSYNEQFF.